Listed below are T cell receptor beta chains from one sample, sequenced in a study of PD-L1 blockade in urothelial cancer. Produced via immunoSEQ multiplex PCR; TCRdb's table is partial and in-frame only. The sample contains roughly 63,000 clones, around 81% of which appear only once. Sequencing was performed on PBMCs, taken around atezolizumab (anti-PD-L1) treatment. The receptors stem from a man between 65 and 85 years old with urothelial cancer. CDR3s include the opening cysteine and the closing phenylalanine or tryptophan. A D gene is named only where the DNA matches it firmly. Not every row has a clone size; where given, it reads once, few, many or a size class.

cdr3_nt cdr3_aa cdr3_length j_call v_call clone_size d_call
TGTGCCAGCAGCTTGGACATCGATCAGCCCCAGCATTTT CASSLDIDQPQHF 13 TRBJ1-5 TRBV5-5 - -
TGTGCCATCAGTGAGTCAGGGGCTAGGACAGATACGCAGTATTTT CAISESGARTDTQYF 15 TRBJ2-3 TRBV10-3 few -
TGTGCCAGCAGCTTAATCGGGAGGCAGACCCAGTACTTC CASSLIGRQTQYF 13 TRBJ2-5 TRBV11-2 - TRBD2
TGTGCCAGCAGTGGTTCGGGACAGGGAGGAACAGATACGCAGTATTTT CASSGSGQGGTDTQYF 16 TRBJ2-3 TRBV6-1 - TRBD1
TGCAGCGTTGAAGGTCCAGGGGTGGGAGATACGCAGTATTTT CSVEGPGVGDTQYF 14 TRBJ2-3 TRBV29-1 - -
TGTGCCAGCAGTGAGGCCCCGGGACTAGCGCAAGAGACCCAGTACTTC CASSEAPGLAQETQYF 16 TRBJ2-5 TRBV6-1 - TRBD2
TGTGCCTGGAGTGGAAGCGGGAGTTCTCGAGAGACCCAGTACTTC CAWSGSGSSRETQYF 15 TRBJ2-5 TRBV30 - TRBD2
TGTGCCAGTAGCCCGTCCTACAATGAGCAGTTCTTC CASSPSYNEQFF 12 TRBJ2-1 TRBV19 few -
TGTGCCAGCAGTGCGGGGGGCGTGAATGAAAAACTGTTTTTT CASSAGGVNEKLFF 14 TRBJ1-4 TRBV6-6 - -
TGTGCCAGCAGTTATATTTGGACAGGGGGCATCTACGAGCAGTACTTC CASSYIWTGGIYEQYF 16 TRBJ2-7 TRBV6-5 - TRBD1
TGTGCCTGGAGTGTATTGGGGGCGGGGGAAGAGACCCAGTACTTC CAWSVLGAGEETQYF 15 TRBJ2-5 TRBV30 - -
TGTGCCAGCAGCTTAGGCGGATGGGAGCCCTACGAGCAGTACTTC CASSLGGWEPYEQYF 15 TRBJ2-7 TRBV11-1 - -
TGTGCCAGCACCAGAAATAATGAGCAGTTCTTC CASTRNNEQFF 11 TRBJ2-1 TRBV2 few -
TGTGCCAGCAGTTACCCTCGACTAGCGGGAGCTACTGAGCAGTTCTTC CASSYPRLAGATEQFF 16 TRBJ2-1 TRBV28 - TRBD2
TGTGCCAGCAGCGACAGTACCGGGACAGGGGCCGGCAATGAGCAGTTCTTC CASSDSTGTGAGNEQFF 17 TRBJ2-1 TRBV2 - TRBD1
TGTGCCAGTAGCCCAGGATTGGTGCACAGGGGGCGTCTCTCCATTCTTGGCCCCTCCTATGGCTACACCTTC CASSPGLVHRGRLSILGPSYGYTF 24 TRBJ1-2 TRBV19 - TRBD1